Listed here are 26 T cell receptor beta chains from one sample, sequenced in a study of T cell responses to AZD1222 COVID-19 vaccine. Libraries were prepared by immunoSEQ multiplex PCR; TCRdb keeps only in-frame clonotypes and omits some of them. The repertoire holds 110,000 to 150,000 clones, with roughly 90% as singletons. Sequences were derived from peripheral blood, sampled on day 0 of AZD1222 vaccination. Every receptor here comes from an adult in good health.

This chain uses TRBV29-1 with TRBJ1-2; perhaps TRBD1 as D (6 bases). The germline V and J ends were trimmed by 4 bases and 8 bases, with 17 bases remaining between them. The CDR3 has 13 amino acids. Looked up from germline, CDR1 is SQVTM and CDR2 is ANQGSEA. CDR3 region: CSVAAGDLGGYTF. The CDR3 region has the DNA TGCAGCGTTGCTGCAGGGGATTTAGGAGGCTACACCTTC.

The chain is built from TRBV27 and TRBJ2-5; D might be TRBD2 (6 bases). V was pared by 5 bases and J by 2 bases, with 15 bases between. From germline, CDR1 is MNHEY and CDR2 SMNVEV (reference sequence). The CDR3 is 15 residues long. Written as DNA, the CDR3 is TGTGCCAGCAGTCCCTGGGAGGAGGGGCAAGAGACCCAGTACTTC. Protein product: CASSPWEEGQETQYF.

The rearrangement links TRBV28 to TRBJ2-5; D is uncertain. Germline CDR1 reads MDHEN; CDR2 reads SYDVKM. The germline V and J ends were trimmed by 0 bases and 7 bases, with 18 bases remaining between them. The CDR3 length is 16 residues. CDR3 in amino acids: CASSLWAPGLLRTQYF. In DNA, the CDR3 is TGTGCCAGCAGTTTATGGGCCCCCGGGCTTCTTCGGACCCAGTACTTC.

The chain joins TRBV19 to TRBJ2-7; 10 positions match TRBD1. The V segment lost 4 bases and the J segment 6 bases; nucleotides outside the gene matches: 3. CDR3 length: 13 residues. The germline CDR1 and CDR2 sequences are LNHDA and SQIVND (reference sequence). DNA for the CDR3: TGTGCCAGTAGTACCCGGACAGGGGGCGAGCAGTACTTC. As protein: CASSTRTGGEQYF.

This chain joins TRBV5-1 and TRBJ2-2; D is perhaps TRBD1 or TRBD2 (5 bases each). The CDR3 is made up of 15 amino acids. Trimming removed 1 base from V and 6 bases from J, with 13 bases in between. The germline V gene encodes CDR1 SGHRS and CDR2 YFSETQ. CDR3 residues: CASSLRQGPSGELFF. The CDR3 nucleotides read TGCGCCAGCAGCTTGAGGCAGGGACCCTCCGGGGAGCTGTTTTTT.

The chain employs TRBV7-2 and TRBJ2-3; unclear D gene. The V and J ends lost 1 base and 6 bases respectively, with 8 bases between them. Germline CDR1 and CDR2: SGHTA and FQGNSA. The CDR3 totals 13 residues. The CDR3 sequence is CASSLGPLDTQYF. The CDR3 coding sequence is TGTGCCAGCAGCTTAGGCCCACTGGATACGCAGTATTTT.

The V and J genes are TRBV5-1 and TRBJ1-2; no clear D gene. Germline values: CDR1 SGHRS, CDR2 YFSETQ. The ends were cut back, 1 base at V and 5 bases at J, with 9 bases in the middle. This CDR3 region has 13 residues. The CDR3 region has the DNA TGCGCCAGCAGCTTGCCAGGTACTTATGGCTACACCTTC. It encodes CASSLPGTYGYTF.

The chain joins TRBV21-1 to TRBJ1-2. TRBV21-1 is designated a pseudogene. CDR3 length: 13 amino acids. CDR3 nucleotide sequence: TGTGCCAGCAGCAGAGGCGTGATCTATGGCTACACCTTC. It is translated as CASSRGVIYGYTF.

V usage is TRBV29-1 and J usage is TRBJ2-1, with unresolved D. V was cut by 7 bases and J by 6 bases, with 10 bases left in between. The CDR3 is 11 amino acids. Per germline, CDR1 SQVTM and CDR2 ANQGSEA. CDR3 residues: CSAKLGNEQFF. The CDR3 DNA follows: TGCAGCGCGAAGTTGGGCAATGAGCAGTTCTTC.

This chain joins TRBV5-4 and TRBJ2-7, with 10 bases matching TRBD2. This CDR3 has 14 residues. Trimming cost V 5 bases and J 6 bases; bases outside gene matches: 8. Germline CDR1 SGHNT, CDR2 YYREEE (reference sequence). CDR3 loop: CASSLLAGAPEQYF. The DNA for the CDR3 is TGTGCCAGCAGTCTCCTAGCGGGAGCCCCCGAGCAGTACTTC.

This chain joins TRBV5-6 and TRBJ2-7; D is unclear. In germline, CDR1 is SGHDT, CDR2 YYEEEE. This CDR3 comprises 12 residues. Trimming left V 0 bases short and J 3 bases short, with 4 bases between. In DNA form, the CDR3 reads TGTGCCAGCAGCTTGGATCGCTACGAGCAGTACTTC. Amino acids: CASSLDRYEQYF.

The chain joins TRBV7-9 to TRBJ2-7; D call uncertain. The CDR3 runs 11 residues. The ends were cut back, 4 bases at V and 7 bases at J, with 8 bases in the middle. The V gene's germline CDR1 is SEHNR and CDR2 FQNEAQ (reference sequence). The CDR3 reads CASSSSGEQYF. The CDR3 nucleotides read TGTGCCAGCAGCTCTTCAGGAGAGCAGTACTTC.

The J gene is TRBJ2-1, the V gene TRBV5-4, with 7 nucleotides matching TRBD2. Per germline, CDR1 SGHNT and CDR2 YYREEE (reference sequence). The CDR3 consists of 14 residues. V shed 4 bases and J 4 bases; nucleotides not matched to a gene: 5. The CDR3 is CASSPSRGYNEQFF. The DNA of the CDR3 is TGTGCCAGCAGCCCGTCGCGGGGGTACAATGAGCAGTTCTTC.

This chain uses TRBV6-1 with TRBJ2-1; 7 nucleotides agree with TRBD1. CDR1 and CDR2 (germline): MNHNS, SASEGT. This CDR3 has 11 amino acids. J gave up 14 bases and V 2 bases, and 3 bases lay outside the gene matches. CDR3 DNA: TGTGCCAGCAGTGAAACCACAGGGGAGTTCTTC. This sequence encodes CASSETTGEFF.

The chain combines TRBV10-2 with TRBJ2-3, with 7 bases identical to TRBD1. This CDR3 comprises 13 residues. In germline, CDR1 is WSHSY, CDR2 SAAADI. V trimming: 7 bases; J trimming: 4 bases; junction bases outside the gene matches: 5. The CDR3 here is CASNLQGADTQYF. In DNA, the CDR3 is TGCGCCAGCAACCTGCAGGGGGCAGATACGCAGTATTTT.

The rearrangement links TRBV6-4 to TRBJ1-4, with D possibly being TRBD1 (5 bases). CDR3 length: 16 residues. In germline, CDR1 is MRHNA, CDR2 SNTAGT. Trimming pared 5 bases from V and 0 bases from J, leaving 13 bases between. Here the CDR3 reads CASSRDGGATNEKLFF. The CDR3 DNA is TGTGCCAGCAGTCGGGACGGTGGAGCAACTAATGAAAAACTGTTTTTT.

The chain carries TRBV19 and TRBJ1-2; D is uncertain. The CDR3 length is 15 residues. Germline V gives CDR1 LNHDA, CDR2 SQIVND (reference sequence). V lost 3 bases and J 3 bases, leaving 14 bases between the germline ends. DNA for the CDR3: TGTGCCAGTAGTATTAACGGGCAGCCTTACTATGGCTACACCTTC. Translated: CASSINGQPYYGYTF.

The CDR3, as DNA: TGTGCCAGCAGGTACTACTCTAGCACAGATACGCAGTATTTT. It yields the protein CASRYYSSTDTQYF. The V and J genes are TRBV27 and TRBJ2-3; D unclear. The V end lost 6 bases, the J end lost 0 bases, and 10 bases lay between the germline ends. Germline assignment: CDR1 MNHEY and CDR2 SMNVEV (reference sequence). The CDR3 has 14 residues.

This sequence joins TRBV7-2 and TRBJ2-1; either TRBD1 or TRBD2 may supply D (5 bases each). The germline CDR1 and CDR2 sequences are SGHTA and FQGNSA. V lost 5 bases and J 8 bases, leaving 22 bases between the germline ends. The CDR3 extends over 16 amino acids. As DNA, the CDR3 is TGTGCCAGCAGCCCCATTGGGGGTACACCTTCCGATGAGCAGTTCTTC. Protein sequence: CASSPIGGTPSDEQFF.

This chain uses TRBV23-1 with TRBJ2-3; D gene ambiguous. TRBV23-1 is assigned to the ORF class and has an uncertain function. CDR3 size: 18 residues. Between the trimmed V and J ends, which lost 0 bases and 2 bases, there was a span of 18 bases. CDR3 protein: CASSQSSLWEINTDTQYF. CDR3 DNA sequence: TGCGCCAGCAGTCAATCTAGTTTGTGGGAAATTAACACAGATACGCAGTATTTT.

V gene TRBV18 combines with J gene TRBJ2-7; D is possibly TRBD1 (5 bases). Trimming left V 0 bases short and J 2 bases short, with 11 bases between. This CDR3 has 15 amino acids. Germline V gene lookup returns CDR1 KGHSH and CDR2 LQKENI. The CDR3: CASSPPGRTTYEQYF. The CDR3 coding sequence is TGTGCCAGCTCACCACCGGGGCGGACCACCTACGAGCAGTACTTC.

V and J are TRBV28 and TRBJ1-1; D perhaps matches TRBD1 (5 bases). Trimming took 2 bases from V and 4 from J, leaving 11 bases between them. Germline CDR1 reads MDHEN; CDR2 reads SYDVKM. The CDR3 covers 14 residues. CDR3: CASSLGGRITEAFF. CDR3 DNA sequence: TGTGCCAGCAGTTTAGGGGGGAGGATCACTGAAGCTTTCTTT.

The rearrangement links TRBV3-1 (or the pseudogene TRBV3-2) to TRBJ2-5, with D hard to call. The germline V gene encodes CDR1 LGHDT and CDR2 YNNKEL (reference sequence). This CDR3 spans 15 amino acids. The V gene lost 0 bases and the J gene lost 1 base, with 9 bases spanning the gap. In DNA form, the CDR3 reads TGTGCCAGCAGCCAAGATGCCAGATCCCAAGAGACCCAGTACTTC. The encoded protein is CASSQDARSQETQYF.

The rearrangement uses TRBV3-1 (or the pseudogene TRBV3-2) and TRBJ2-3; 9 bases are shared with TRBD1. V lost 8 bases, J lost 5 bases, and 11 bases stayed unmatched. The CDR3 loop spans 15 amino acids. Germline-derived CDR1 and CDR2 are LGHDT and YNNKEL (reference sequence). For the CDR3, the DNA is TGTGCCAGCTCGGAGATGGGGACAGGGATAGATACGCAGTATTTT. Its translation is CASSEMGTGIDTQYF.

V is TRBV5-8 and J is TRBJ2-5; D call uncertain. CDR3 length: 12 residues. The germline V gene encodes CDR1 SGHTS and CDR2 YDEGEE. V was clipped by 4 bases and J by 1 base, with 5 bases between them. DNA for the CDR3: TGTGCCAGCAGCCGGACCCAAGAGACCCAGTACTTC. Encoded protein: CASSRTQETQYF.

The chain employs TRBV12-3 or TRBV12-4 and TRBJ2-7; maybe TRBD2 (5 bases). This CDR3 has 13 amino acids. Trimming cost V 6 bases and J 6 bases, with 15 bases left between them. The DNA of the CDR3 is TGTGCCAGCAGCCGCGACTATTCCGGCGAGCAGTACTTC. This encodes CASSRDYSGEQYF.